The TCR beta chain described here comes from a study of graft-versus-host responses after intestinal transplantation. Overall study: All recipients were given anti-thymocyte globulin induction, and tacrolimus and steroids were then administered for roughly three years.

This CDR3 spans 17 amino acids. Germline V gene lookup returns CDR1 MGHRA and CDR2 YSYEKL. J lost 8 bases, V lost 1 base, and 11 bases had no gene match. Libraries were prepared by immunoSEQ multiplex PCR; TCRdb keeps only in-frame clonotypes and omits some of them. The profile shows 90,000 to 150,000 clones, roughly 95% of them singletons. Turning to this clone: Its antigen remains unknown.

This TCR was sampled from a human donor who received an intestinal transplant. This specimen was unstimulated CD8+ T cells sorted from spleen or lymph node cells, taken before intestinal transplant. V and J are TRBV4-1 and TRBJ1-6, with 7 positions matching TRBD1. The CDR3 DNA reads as TGCGCCAGCAGCCAAGGAGCCAGCTTAGGGGGCGATTCACCCCTCCACTTT. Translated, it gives CASSQGASLGGDSPLHF.